The rows below give T cell receptor beta chains drawn from one sample of a study of vaccination effects on CD4 cells after COVID-19. Sequencing used immunoSEQ multiplex PCR; TCRdb keeps in-frame clones, though not all of them. The table records some 34,000 clones, around 80% of them present only once. Which antigens these TCRs recognize remains unknown. The sample consisted of CD4+ T cells from PBMCs cultured with HCoV-NL63 spike peptides, taken after COVID-19 vaccination. The receptors originated from a human donor who received a COVID-19 vaccine. Some clones in this sample may be carry-over from other donors' samples. Each CDR3 is given with its conserved first and last residue. A D gene is named only where the DNA matches it firmly. Clone size is stated in some rows and not others, as once, few, many or a class when expanded.

TRBJ1-5	TRBV5-1	few	.	TGCGCCAGCAGCCTTGGCGGGGGTAGCAATCAGCCCCAGCATTTT	CASSLGGGSNQPQHF
TRBJ2-5	TRBV18	.	.	TGTGCCAGCTCACCGACGAAAGAGACCCAGTACTTC	CASSPTKETQYF
TRBJ1-2	TRBV5-1	.	.	TGCGCCAGCAGCTTTCAAGGGGTCGGCTACACCTTC	CASSFQGVGYTF
TRBJ1-5	TRBV4-1	few	.	TGCGCCAGCAGCCAAGAGGGGACGGGTAATCAGCCCCAGCATTTT	CASSQEGTGNQPQHF
TRBJ1-5	TRBV7-2	.	TRBD1	TGTGCCAGCAGCTGGGACAGCCCCTTCAATCAGCCCCAGCATTTT	CASSWDSPFNQPQHF
TRBJ1-1	TRBV7-3	.	.	TGTGCCAGCAGCTTTCTTTTTGGCAAGTTCACTGAAGCTTTCTTT	CASSFLFGKFTEAFF
TRBJ2-1	TRBV5-1	once	.	TGCGCCAGCAGCTTGATCCCGGACGGCTCCTACAATGAGCAGTTCTTC	CASSLIPDGSYNEQFF
TRBJ2-1	TRBV4-1	.	TRBD2	TGCGCCAGCAGCCTCCCGCGACTAGCGGGGGGGCGGGGGGGTGAGCAGTTCTTC	CASSLPRLAGGRGGEQFF
TRBJ2-1	TRBV6-2/TRBV6-3	.	TRBD1	TGTGCCAGCAGCAGAGGGGACAGGGGGCAGGTCAATGAGCAGTTCTTC	CASSRGDRGQVNEQFF
TRBJ1-1	TRBV5-6	.	.	TGTGCCAGCAGCTTGTTGGGAAGGACTGAAGCTTTCTTT	CASSLLGRTEAFF
TRBJ1-3	TRBV6-5	.	.	TGTGCCAGCAGCCGCGGGTGGGGCTCTGGAAACACCATATATTTT	CASSRGWGSGNTIYF
TRBJ2-1	TRBV4-1	.	TRBD2	TGCGCCAGCAGCCAAGTCCTCCCCCGAGCGGGGGGACACAATGAGCAGTTCTTC	CASSQVLPRAGGHNEQFF
TRBJ1-1	TRBV11-3	.	.	TGTGCCAGCAGCTTGGGCAAGAACACTGAAGCTTTCTTT	CASSLGKNTEAFF
TRBJ2-5	TRBV12-3/TRBV12-4	.	.	TGTGCCAGCAGTATACTCGACGCGGAGACCCAGTACTTC	CASSILDAETQYF